This T cell receptor beta chain was obtained from a study of Graves' ophthalmopathy and Graves' hyperthyroidism. RNA transcripts served as template for amplifying TCR beta CDR3 sequences. A first-round RT-PCR used HTBI primers, followed by a second-round multiplex PCR. Via MiXCR, TCRdb re-called the multiplex PCR reads, giving one row per CDR3 protein. The sample yields about 150,000 distinct CDR3 sequences, approximately 38% seen once. The study's findings and limits: Most thyroid clonotypes expanded beyond 0.001 frequency were also found in blood.

Under 3 months in duration, the ophthalmopathy in affected donors had moderate-to-severe activity, CAS ≥3 and NOSPECS ≥4. Orbital computed tomography, thyroid ultrasound, TRAb, serum thyroxine and clinical symptoms formed the basis of diagnosis. It was from 9.5 to 10 ml of fresh peripheral blood that the PBMCs came. The germline gives CDR1 SNHLY, CDR2 FYNNEI. This CDR3 comprises 12 residues. Trimming shortened V by 8 bases and J by 2 bases, and 9 bases separated the two germline ends. This clonotype was found many times. The antigen is not known. V is TRBV2 and J is TRBJ1-2, with D hard to call. The clonotype originates from a woman between 40 and 50 years old with Graves' ophthalmopathy. The specimen sequenced was peripheral blood. This chain's CDR3 is CASQADNYGYTF. CDR3 in DNA: TGTGCCAGCCAGGCTGACAACTATGGCTACACCTTC.